The entry below gives a single TCR beta chain sequence along with its context. As yet, its antigen is unknown. The treatment: some 19 received Ad26.COV2.S at low or high dose, single or two shots; five or six received placebo; per-sample allocation not given. Sampling was performed 63 days after the first vaccine or placebo injection. An Ad26 vector expressing Wuhan-strain SARS-CoV-2 spike constituted the vaccine. This sample is drawn from a study of Ad26.COV2.S vaccination and SARS-CoV-2 variants. Overall study context: Into the muscle, Ad26.COV2.S was dosed once or twice, 56 days apart.

TCRdb keeps only in-frame clones here, not all; method: immunoSEQ multiplex PCR. The sample records 200,000 to 250,000 clones, over 75% being singletons. V gave up 2 bases and J gave up 8 bases, with 12 bases separating them. The germline CDR1 and CDR2 sequences are SGHTA and FQGNSA. This CDR3 has 13 residues. Notes on the study in general: Those who received the vaccine showed greater spike-specific TCR breadth than those given placebo.

The TCR comes from a person aged 18-60 years who received the Ad26.COV2.S COVID-19 vaccine or a placebo. The chain joins TRBV7-2 to TRBJ1-1; D remains ambiguous. Sample: peripheral blood, taken in a trial of Ad26.COV2.S vaccine versus placebo. The CDR3 DNA reads as TGTGCCAGCAGCTTAAGACGTAGAGTAGAAGCTTTCTTT. Translating it yields CASSLRRRVEAFF.